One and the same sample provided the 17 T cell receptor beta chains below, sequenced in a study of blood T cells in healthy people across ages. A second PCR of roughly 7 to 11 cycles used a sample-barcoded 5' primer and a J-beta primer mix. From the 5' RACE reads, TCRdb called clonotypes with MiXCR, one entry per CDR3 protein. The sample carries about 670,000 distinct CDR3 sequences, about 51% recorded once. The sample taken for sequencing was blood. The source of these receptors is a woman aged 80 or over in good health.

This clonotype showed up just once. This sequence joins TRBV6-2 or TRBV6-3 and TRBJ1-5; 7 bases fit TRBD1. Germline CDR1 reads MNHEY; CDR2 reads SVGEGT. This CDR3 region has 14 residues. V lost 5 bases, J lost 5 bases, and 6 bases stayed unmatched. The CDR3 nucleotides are TGTGCCAGCAGTCTCGGACAGGTATATCAGCCCCAGCATTTT. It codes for CASSLGQVYQPQHF.

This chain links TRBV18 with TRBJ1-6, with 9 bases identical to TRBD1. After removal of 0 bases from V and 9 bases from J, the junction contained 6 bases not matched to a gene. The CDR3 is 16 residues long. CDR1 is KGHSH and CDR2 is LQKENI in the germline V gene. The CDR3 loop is CASSPPGTGRSSPLHF. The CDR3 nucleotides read TGTGCCAGCTCACCACCGGGGACAGGGCGAAGTTCACCCCTCCACTTT. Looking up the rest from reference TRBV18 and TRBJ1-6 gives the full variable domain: NAGVMQNPRHLVRRRGQEARLRCSPMKGHSHVYWYRQLPEEGLKFMVYLQKENIIDESGMPKERFSAEFPKEGPSILRIQQVVRGDSAAYFCASSPPGTGRSSPLHFGNGTRLTVT.

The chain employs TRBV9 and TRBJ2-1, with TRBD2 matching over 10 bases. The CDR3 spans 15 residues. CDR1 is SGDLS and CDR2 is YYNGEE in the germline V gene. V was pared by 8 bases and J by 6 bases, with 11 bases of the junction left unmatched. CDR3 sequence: CASTIAGGSGNEQFF. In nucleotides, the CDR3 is TGTGCCAGTACAATAGCGGGAGGAAGTGGCAATGAGCAGTTCTTC.

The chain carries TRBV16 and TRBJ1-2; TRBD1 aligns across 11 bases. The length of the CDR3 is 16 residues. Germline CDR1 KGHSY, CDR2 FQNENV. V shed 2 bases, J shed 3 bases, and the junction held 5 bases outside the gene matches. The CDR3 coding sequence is TGTGCCAGCAGCCAACACGGACAGGGGGCATACTATGGCTACACCTTC. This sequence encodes CASSQHGQGAYYGYTF.

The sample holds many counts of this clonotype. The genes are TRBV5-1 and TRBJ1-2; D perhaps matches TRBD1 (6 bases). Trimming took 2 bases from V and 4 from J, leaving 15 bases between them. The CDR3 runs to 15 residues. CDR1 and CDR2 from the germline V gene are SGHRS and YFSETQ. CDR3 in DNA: TGCGCCAGCAGCTTTTCAGGGGACCCTACCTATGGCTACACCTTC. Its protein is CASSFSGDPTYGYTF.

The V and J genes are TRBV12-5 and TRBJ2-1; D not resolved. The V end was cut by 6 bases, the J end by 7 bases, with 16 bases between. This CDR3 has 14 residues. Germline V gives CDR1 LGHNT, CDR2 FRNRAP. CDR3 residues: CASGLTAARNEQFF. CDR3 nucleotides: TGTGCTAGTGGCCTTACTGCCGCCCGGAATGAGCAGTTCTTC.

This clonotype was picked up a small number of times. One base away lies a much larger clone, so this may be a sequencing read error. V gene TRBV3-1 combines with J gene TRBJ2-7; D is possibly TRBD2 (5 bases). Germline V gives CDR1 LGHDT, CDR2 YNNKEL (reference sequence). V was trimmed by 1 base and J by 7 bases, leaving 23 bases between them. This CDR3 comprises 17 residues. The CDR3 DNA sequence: TGTGCCAGCAGCCAAGCCTGTCCGGGAAATTCCTACAATGAGCAGTACTTC. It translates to CASSQACPGNSYNEQYF.

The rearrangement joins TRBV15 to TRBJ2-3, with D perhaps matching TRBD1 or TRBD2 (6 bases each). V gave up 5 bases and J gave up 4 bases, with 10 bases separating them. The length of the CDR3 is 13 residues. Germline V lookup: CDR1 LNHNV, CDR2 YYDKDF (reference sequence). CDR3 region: CATSQGTADTQYF. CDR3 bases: TGTGCCACCAGCCAGGGGACTGCAGATACGCAGTATTTT.

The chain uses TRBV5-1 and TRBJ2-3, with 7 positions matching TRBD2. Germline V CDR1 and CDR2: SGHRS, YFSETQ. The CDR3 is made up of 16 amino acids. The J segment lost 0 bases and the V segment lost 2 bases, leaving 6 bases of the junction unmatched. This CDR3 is CASSFSLATSTDTQYF. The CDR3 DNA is TGCGCCAGCAGCTTCTCACTAGCGACCAGCACAGATACGCAGTATTTT.

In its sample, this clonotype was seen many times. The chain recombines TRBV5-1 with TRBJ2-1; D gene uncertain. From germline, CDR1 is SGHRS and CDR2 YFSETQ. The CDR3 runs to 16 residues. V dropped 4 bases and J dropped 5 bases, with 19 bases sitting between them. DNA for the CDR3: TGCGCCAGCAGCCCGAAGATTAGCAGCAAAAACAATGAGCAGTTCTTC. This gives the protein CASSPKISSKNNEQFF.

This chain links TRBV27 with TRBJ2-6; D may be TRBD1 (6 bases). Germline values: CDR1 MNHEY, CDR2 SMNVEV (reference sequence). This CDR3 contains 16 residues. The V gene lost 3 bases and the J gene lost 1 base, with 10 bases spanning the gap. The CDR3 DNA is TGTGCCAGCAGTTTCTCAGGGGAATCTGGGGCCAACGTCCTGACTTTC. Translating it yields CASSFSGESGANVLTF.

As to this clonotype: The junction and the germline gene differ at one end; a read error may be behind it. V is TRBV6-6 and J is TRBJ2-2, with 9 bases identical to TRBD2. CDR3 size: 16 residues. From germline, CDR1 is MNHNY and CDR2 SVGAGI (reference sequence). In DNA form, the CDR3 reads TGTGCCGGCAGTTACGGGGGGCTAGCGGGGACCGGGGAGCTGTTTTTT. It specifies CAGSYGGLAGTGELFF.

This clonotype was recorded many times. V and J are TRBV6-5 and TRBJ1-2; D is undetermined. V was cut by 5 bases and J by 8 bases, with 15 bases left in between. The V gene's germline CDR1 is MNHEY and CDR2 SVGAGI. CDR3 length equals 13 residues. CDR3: CASSPREVGGYTF. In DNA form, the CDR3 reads TGTGCCAGCAGTCCGCGAGAGGTGGGCGGCTACACCTTC.

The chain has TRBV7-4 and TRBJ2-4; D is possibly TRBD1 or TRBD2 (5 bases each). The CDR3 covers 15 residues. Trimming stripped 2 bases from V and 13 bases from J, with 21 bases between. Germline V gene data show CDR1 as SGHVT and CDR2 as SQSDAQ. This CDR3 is CASSLRARGDWEQYF. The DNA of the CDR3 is TGTGCCAGCAGCTTAAGGGCCAGAGGGGATTGGGAGCAGTACTTC.

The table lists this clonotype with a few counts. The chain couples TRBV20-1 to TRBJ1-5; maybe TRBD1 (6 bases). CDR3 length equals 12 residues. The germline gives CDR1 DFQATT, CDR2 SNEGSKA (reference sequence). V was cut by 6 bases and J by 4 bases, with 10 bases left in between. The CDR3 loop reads CSARTANQPQHF. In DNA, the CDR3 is TGCAGTGCCAGGACAGCAAATCAGCCCCAGCATTTT.

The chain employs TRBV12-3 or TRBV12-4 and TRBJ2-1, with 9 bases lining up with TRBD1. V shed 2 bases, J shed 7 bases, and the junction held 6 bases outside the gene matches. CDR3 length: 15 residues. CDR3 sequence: CASSLNRQGVNEQFF. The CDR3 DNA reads TGTGCCAGCAGTTTAAACCGACAGGGGGTAAATGAGCAGTTCTTC.

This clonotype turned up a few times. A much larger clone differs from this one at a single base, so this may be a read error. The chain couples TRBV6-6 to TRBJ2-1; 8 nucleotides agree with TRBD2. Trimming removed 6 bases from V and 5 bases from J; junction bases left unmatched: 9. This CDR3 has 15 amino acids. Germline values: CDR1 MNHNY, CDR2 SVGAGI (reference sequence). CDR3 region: CASRAGRAGDNEQFF. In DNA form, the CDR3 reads TGTGCCAGCAGGGCCGGACGAGCGGGGGACAATGAGCAGTTCTTC.